This T cell receptor beta chain was observed in a study of blood T cell repertoires in COVID-19. Method: immunoSEQ multiplex PCR; TCRdb's copy keeps in-frame clones and lacks some. Of 440,000 or so clones in the sample, about 91% were seen once. The sequencing sample was made of peripheral blood. This clonotype originated in a woman between 35 and 50 years old with COVID-19, enrolled during active disease.

CDR3 protein: CASRMDSEKLFF. In DNA, the CDR3 is TGTGCCAGCAGAATGGACAGTGAAAAACTGTTTTTT. The chain is built from TRBV25-1 and TRBJ1-4; perhaps TRBD1 as D (6 bases). CDR1 and CDR2 from the germline V gene are MGHDK and SYGVNS. The V end was cut by 6 bases, the J end by 7 bases, with 9 bases between. The CDR3 is 12 residues long.